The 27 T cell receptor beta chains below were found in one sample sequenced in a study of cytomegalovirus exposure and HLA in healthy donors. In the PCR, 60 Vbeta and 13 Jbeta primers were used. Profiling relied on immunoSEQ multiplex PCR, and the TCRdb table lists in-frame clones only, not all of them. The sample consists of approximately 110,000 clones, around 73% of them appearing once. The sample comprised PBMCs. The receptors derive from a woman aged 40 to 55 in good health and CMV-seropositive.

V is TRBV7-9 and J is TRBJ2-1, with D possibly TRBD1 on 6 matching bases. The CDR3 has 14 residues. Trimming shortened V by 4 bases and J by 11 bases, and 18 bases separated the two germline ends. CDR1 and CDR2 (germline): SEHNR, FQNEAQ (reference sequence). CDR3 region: CASSSKGVPDKQFF. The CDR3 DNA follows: TGTGCCAGCAGCTCAAAGGGGGTACCGGACAAGCAGTTCTTC.

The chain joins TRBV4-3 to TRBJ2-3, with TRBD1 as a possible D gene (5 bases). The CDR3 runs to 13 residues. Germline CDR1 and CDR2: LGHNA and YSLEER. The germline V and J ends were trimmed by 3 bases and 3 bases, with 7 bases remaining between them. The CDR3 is CASSQGLTDTQYF. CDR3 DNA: TGCGCCAGCAGCCAGGGGCTGACAGATACGCAGTATTTT.

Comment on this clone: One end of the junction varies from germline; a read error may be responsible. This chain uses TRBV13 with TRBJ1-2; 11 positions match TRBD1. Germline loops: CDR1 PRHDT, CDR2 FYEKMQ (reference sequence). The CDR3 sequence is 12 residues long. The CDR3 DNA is TGTGCCAGCAGCCTAGGACAGGGGGCGAACACCTTC. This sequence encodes CASSLGQGANTF.

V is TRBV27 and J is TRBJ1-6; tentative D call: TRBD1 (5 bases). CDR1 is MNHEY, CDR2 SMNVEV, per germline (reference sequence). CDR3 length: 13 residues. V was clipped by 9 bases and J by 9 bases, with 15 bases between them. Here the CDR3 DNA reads TGTGCCAGTAGCAGGAGGGGCACTTCACCCCTCCACTTT. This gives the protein CASSRRGTSPLHF.

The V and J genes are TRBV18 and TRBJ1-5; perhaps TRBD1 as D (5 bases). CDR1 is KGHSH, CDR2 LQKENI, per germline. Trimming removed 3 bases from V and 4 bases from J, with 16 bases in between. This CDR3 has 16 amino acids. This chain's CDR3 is CASSPRGREINQPQHF. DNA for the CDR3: TGTGCCAGCTCACCTAGGGGCAGAGAGATAAATCAGCCCCAGCATTTT.

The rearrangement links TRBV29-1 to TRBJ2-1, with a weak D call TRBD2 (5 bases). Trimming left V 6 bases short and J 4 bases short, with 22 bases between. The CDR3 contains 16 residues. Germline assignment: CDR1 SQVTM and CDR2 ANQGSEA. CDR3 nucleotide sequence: TGCAGCGTGGTTTTCGGTGTGGGAGCGTCGTACAATGAGCAGTTCTTC. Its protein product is CSVVFGVGASYNEQFF.

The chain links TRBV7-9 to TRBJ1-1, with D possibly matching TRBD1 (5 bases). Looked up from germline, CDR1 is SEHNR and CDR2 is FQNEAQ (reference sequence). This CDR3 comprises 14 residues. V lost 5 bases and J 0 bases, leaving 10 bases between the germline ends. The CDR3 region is CASSPRAMNTEAFF. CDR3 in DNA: TGTGCCAGCAGCCCCAGGGCCATGAACACTGAAGCTTTCTTT.

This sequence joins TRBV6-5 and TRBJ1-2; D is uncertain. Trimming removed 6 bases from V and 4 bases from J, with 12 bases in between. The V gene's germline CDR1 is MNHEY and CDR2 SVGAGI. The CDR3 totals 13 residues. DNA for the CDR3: TGTGCCAGCAGACGATGGGAGACCTATGGCTACACCTTC. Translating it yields CASRRWETYGYTF.

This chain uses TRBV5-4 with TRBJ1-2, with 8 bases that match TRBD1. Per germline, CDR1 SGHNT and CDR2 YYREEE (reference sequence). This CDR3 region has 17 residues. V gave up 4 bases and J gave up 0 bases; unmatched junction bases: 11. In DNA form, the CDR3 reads TGTGCCAGCAGCCAAGGACAGGGAAAAAATGCTAACTATGGCTACACCTTC. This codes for CASSQGQGKNANYGYTF.

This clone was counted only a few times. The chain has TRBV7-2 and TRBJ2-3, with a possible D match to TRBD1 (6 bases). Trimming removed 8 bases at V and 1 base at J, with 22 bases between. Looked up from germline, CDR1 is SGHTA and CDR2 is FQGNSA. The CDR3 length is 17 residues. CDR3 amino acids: CASRWTPGASGTDTQYF. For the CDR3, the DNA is TGTGCCAGCCGCTGGACACCAGGGGCTTCGGGCACAGATACGCAGTATTTT.

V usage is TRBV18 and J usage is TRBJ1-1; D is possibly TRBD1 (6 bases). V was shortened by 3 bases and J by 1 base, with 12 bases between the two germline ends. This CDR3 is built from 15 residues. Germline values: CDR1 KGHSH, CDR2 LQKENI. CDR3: CASSPGQISNTEAFF. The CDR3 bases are TGTGCCAGCTCACCCGGACAGATTTCGAACACTGAAGCTTTCTTT.

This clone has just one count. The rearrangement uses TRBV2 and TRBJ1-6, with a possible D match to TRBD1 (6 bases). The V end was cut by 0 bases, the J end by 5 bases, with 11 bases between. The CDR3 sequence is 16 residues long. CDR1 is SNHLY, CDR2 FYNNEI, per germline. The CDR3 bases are TGTGCCAGCAGTGAAGCGGTCCCAGGGGATAATTCACCCCTCCACTTT. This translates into CASSEAVPGDNSPLHF.

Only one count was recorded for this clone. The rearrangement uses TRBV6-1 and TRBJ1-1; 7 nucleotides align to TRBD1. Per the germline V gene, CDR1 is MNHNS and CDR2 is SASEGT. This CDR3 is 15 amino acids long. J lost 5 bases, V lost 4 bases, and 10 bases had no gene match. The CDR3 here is CASSVSGGWRTEAFF. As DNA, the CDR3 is TGTGCCAGCAGTGTCTCAGGGGGTTGGAGAACTGAAGCTTTCTTT.

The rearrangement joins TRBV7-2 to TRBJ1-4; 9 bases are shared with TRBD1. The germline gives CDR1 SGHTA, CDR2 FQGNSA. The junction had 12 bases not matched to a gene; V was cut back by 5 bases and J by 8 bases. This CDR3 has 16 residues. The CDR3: CASSKQPRDRAEKLFF. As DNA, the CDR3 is TGTGCCAGCAGCAAACAACCCCGGGACAGGGCGGAAAAACTGTTTTTT.

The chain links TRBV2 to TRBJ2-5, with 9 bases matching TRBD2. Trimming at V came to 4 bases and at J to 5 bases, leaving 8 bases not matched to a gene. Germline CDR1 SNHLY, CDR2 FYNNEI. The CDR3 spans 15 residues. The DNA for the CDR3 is TGTGCCAGCAGTGCCCGCGGGGGGGGACTGGAGACCCAGTACTTC. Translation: CASSARGGGLETQYF.

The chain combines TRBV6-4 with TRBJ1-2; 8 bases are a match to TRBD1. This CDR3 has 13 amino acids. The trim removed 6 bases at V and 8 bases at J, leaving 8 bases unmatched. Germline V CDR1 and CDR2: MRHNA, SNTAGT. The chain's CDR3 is CASRPQGAGGYTF. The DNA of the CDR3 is TGTGCCAGCAGACCCCAGGGGGCGGGAGGCTACACCTTC.

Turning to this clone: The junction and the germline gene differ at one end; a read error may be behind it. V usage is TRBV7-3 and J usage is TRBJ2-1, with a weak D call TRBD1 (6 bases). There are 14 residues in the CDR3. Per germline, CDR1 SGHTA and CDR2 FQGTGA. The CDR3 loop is CASSLRTAYNEQFF. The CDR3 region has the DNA TGTGCCAGCAGTTTAAGGACAGCTTACAATGAGCAGTTCTTC.

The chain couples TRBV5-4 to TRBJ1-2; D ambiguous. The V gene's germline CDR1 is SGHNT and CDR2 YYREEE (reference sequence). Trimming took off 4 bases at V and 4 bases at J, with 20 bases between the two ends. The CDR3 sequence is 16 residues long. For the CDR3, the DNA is TGTGCCAGCAGCCAGTTGGGCGGGGTGGGAGGCTATGGCTACACCTTC. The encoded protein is CASSQLGGVGGYGYTF.

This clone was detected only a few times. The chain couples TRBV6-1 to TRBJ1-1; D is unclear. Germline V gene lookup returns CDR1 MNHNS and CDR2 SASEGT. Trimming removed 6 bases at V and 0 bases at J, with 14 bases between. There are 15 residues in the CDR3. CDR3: CASSLPQIMNTEAFF. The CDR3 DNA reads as TGTGCCAGCAGCCTTCCCCAGATCATGAACACTGAAGCTTTCTTT.

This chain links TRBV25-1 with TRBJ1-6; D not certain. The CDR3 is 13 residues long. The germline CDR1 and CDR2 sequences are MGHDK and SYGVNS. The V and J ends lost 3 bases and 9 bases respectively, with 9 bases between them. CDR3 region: CASSDRRVSPLHF. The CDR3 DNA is TGTGCCAGCAGTGATCGGAGGGTTTCACCCCTCCACTTT.

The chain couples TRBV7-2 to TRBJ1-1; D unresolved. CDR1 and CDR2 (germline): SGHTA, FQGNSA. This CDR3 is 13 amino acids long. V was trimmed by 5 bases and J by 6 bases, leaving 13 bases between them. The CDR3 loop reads CASSPRGSAEAFF. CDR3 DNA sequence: TGTGCCAGCAGCCCCAGAGGTAGCGCTGAAGCTTTCTTT. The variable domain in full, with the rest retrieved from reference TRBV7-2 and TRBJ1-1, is GAGVSQSPSNKVTEKGKDVELRCDPISGHTALYWYRQSLGQGLEFLIYFQGNSAPDKSGLPSDRFSAERTGGSVSTLTIQRTQQEDSAVYLCASSPRGSAEAFFGQGTRLTVV.

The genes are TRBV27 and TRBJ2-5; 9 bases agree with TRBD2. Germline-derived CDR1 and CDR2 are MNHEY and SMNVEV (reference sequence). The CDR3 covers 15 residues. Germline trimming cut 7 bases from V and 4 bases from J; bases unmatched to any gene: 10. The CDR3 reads CASTRSGGPGETQYF. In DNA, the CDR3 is TGTGCCAGCACCAGAAGCGGGGGGCCGGGAGAGACCCAGTACTTC.

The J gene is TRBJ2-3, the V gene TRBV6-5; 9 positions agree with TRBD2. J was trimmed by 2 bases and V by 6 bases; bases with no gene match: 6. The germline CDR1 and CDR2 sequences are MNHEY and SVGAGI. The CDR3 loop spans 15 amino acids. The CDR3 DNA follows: TGTGCCAGCAGCCGCGTAGCGGGAGACACAGATACGCAGTATTTT. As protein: CASSRVAGDTDTQYF.

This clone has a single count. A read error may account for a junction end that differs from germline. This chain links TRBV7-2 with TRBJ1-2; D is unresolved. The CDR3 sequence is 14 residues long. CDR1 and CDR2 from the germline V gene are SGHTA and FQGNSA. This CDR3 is CASNLGQANYGYTF. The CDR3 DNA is TGTGCCAGCAACTTAGGGCAGGCCAACTATGGCTACACCTTC.

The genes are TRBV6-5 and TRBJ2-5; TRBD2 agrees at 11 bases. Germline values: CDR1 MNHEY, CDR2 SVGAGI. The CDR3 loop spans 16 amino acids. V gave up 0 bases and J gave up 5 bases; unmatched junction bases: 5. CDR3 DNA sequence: TGTGCCAGCAGTTACTCAACTAGCGGGGGAGGGGAGACCCAGTACTTC. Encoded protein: CASSYSTSGGGETQYF.

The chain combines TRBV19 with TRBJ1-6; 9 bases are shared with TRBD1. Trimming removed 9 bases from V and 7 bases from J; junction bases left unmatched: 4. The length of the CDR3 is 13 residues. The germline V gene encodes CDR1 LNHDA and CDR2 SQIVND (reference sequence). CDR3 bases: TGTGCCAGCCGGGACAGGGAGAATTCACCCCTCCACTTT. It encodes CASRDRENSPLHF.

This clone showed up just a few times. CDR3 region: CASSLNSGVYNEQFF. The CDR3 DNA is TGTGCCAGCAGCTTAAATAGCGGGGTCTACAATGAGCAGTTCTTC. The rearrangement uses TRBV7-3 and TRBJ2-1; 8 bases fit TRBD2. Germline V gives CDR1 SGHTA, CDR2 FQGTGA. V was pared by 1 base and J by 3 bases, with 2 bases of the junction left unmatched. CDR3 size: 15 residues.